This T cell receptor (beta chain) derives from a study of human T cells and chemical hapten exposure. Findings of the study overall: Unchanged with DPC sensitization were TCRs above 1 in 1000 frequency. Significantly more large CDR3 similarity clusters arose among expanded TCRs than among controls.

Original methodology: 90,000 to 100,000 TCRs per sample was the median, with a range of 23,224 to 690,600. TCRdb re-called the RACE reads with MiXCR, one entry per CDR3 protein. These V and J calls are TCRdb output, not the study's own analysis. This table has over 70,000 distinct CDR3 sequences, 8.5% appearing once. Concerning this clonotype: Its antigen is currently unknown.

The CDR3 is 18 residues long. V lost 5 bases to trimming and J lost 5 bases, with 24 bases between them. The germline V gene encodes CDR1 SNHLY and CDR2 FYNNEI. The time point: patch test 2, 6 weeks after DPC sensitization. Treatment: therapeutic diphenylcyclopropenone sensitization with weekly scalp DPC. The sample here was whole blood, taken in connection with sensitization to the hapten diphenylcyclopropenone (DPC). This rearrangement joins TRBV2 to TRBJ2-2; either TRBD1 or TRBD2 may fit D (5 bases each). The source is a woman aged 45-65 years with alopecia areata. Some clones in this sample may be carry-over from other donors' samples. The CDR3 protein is CASSPTQPGPMRTGELFF. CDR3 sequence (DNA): TGTGCCAGCAGTCCAACCCAACCGGGGCCGATGAGGACCGGGGAGCTGTTTTTT.